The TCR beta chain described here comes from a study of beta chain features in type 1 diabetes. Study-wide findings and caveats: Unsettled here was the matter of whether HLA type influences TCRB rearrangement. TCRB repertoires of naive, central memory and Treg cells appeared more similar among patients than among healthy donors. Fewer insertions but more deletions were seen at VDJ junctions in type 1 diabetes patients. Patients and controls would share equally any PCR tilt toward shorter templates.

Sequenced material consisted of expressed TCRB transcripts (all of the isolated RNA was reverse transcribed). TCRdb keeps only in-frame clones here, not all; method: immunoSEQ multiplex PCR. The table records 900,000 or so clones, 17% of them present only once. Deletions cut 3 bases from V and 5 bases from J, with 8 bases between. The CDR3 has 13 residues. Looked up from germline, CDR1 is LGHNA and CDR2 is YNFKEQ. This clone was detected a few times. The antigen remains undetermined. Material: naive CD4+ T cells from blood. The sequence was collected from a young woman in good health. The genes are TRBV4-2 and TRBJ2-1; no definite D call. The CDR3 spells CASSQDLNNEQFF. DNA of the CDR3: TGTGCCAGCAGCCAGGATCTAAACAATGAGCAGTTCTTC.